This T cell receptor (beta chain) was recovered during a study of blood T cells in healthy people across ages. A J-beta primer mix and a sample-barcoded 5' primer were used in a second PCR of about 6 to 12 cycles. TCRdb passed the 5' RACE reads through MiXCR, listing each CDR3 protein once. The sample lists hundreds of thousands of distinct CDR3 sequences; 20% to 30% were seen once. This clonotype was picked up a small number of times. Its target is unknown. General observations from the study: Greater diversity and more naive CD4+ cells were seen in long-lived donors than in aged donors.

RNA extraction gave at least 5 micrograms of total RNA per sample. Germline-derived CDR1 and CDR2 are SEHNR and FQNEAQ (reference sequence). This CDR3 comprises 11 residues. The V end lost 4 bases, the J end lost 15 bases, and 13 bases lay between the germline ends. The same specimen was also included in a second study, on T cells of mothers and their children. Per that paper: The people who donated were three healthy Caucasian mothers and their six children. The study obtained over 8 million TCR beta CDR3 reads per mother and 3 million to 3.5 million per child.

The receptor was isolated from a boy younger than 18 in good health. Sequencing was carried out using blood. The chain recombines TRBV7-9 with TRBJ2-1, with unresolved D. The CDR3 spells CASSSGGVRFF. DNA for the CDR3: TGTGCCAGCAGCTCAGGTGGGGTTAGGTTCTTC.